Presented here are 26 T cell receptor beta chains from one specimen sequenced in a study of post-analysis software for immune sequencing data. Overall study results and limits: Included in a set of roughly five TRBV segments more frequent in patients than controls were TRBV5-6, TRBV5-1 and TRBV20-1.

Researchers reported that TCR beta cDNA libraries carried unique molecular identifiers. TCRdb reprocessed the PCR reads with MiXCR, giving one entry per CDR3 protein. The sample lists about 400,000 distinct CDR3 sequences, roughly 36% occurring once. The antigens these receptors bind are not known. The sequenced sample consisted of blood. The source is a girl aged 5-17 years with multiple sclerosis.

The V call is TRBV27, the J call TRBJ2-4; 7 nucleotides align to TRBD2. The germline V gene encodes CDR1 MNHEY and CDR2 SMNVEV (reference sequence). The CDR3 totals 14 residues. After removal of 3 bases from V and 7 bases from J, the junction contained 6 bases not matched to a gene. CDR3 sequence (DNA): TGTGCCAGCAGTTTTGGGGGGGGTATGAACATTCAGTACTTC. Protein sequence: CASSFGGGMNIQYF.

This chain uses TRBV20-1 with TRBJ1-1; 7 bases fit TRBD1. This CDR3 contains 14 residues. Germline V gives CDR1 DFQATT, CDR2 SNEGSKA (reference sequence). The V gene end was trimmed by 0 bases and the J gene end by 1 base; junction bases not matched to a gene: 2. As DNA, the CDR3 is TGCAGTGCTAGAGACACAGGGGCGAACACTGAAGCTTTCTTT. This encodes CSARDTGANTEAFF.

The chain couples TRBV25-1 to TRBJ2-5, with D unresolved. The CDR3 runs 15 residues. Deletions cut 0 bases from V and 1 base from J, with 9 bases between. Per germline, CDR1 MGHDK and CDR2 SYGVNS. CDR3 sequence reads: CASSEYRQPQETQYF. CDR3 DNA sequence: TGTGCCAGCAGTGAATATAGGCAGCCCCAAGAGACCCAGTACTTC.

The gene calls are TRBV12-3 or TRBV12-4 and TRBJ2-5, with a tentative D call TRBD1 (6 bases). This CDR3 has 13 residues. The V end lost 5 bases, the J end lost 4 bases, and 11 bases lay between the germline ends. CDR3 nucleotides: TGTGCCAGCAGTCGCAGGGGCGGAGAGACCCAGTACTTC. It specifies CASSRRGGETQYF.

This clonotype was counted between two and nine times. CDR3 sequence: CKLDEAFF. CDR3 nucleotide sequence: TGCAAATTAGATGAAGCTTTCTTT. J is TRBJ1-1 and V is TRBV20-1, with unresolved D. The CDR3 extends over 8 amino acids. CDR1 is DFQATT and CDR2 is SNEGSKA in the germline V gene (reference sequence).

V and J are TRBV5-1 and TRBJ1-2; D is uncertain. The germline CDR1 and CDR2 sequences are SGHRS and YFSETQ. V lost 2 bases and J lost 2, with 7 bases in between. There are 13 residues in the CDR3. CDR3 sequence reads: CASSFSQNYGYTF. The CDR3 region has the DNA TGCGCCAGCAGCTTCTCTCAAAACTATGGCTACACCTTC.

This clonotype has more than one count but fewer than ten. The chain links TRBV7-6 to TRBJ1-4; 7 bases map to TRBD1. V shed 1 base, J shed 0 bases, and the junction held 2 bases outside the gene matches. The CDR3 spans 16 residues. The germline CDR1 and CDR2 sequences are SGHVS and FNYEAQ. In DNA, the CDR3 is TGTGCCAGCAGCTTAGGTGACAGGGCAACTAATGAAAAACTGTTTTTT. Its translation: CASSLGDRATNEKLFF.

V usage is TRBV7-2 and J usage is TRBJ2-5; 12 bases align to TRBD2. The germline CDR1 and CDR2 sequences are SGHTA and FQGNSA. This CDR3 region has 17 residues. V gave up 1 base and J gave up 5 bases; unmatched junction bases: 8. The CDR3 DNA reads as TGTGCCAGCAGCTTAGAAAGGACTAGCGGGGTCCTTGAGACCCAGTACTTC. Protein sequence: CASSLERTSGVLETQYF.

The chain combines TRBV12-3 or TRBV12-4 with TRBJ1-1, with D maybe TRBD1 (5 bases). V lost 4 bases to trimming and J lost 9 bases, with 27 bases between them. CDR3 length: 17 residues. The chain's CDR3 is CASSSHANLRDGWQAFF. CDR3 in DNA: TGTGCCAGCAGTTCGCACGCTAACCTCCGGGACGGCTGGCAAGCTTTCTTT.

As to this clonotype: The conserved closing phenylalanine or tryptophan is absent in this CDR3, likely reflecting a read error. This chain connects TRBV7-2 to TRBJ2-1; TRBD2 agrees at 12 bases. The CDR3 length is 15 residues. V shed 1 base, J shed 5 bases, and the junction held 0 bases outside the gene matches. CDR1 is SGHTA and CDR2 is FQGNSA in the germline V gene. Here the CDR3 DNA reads TGTGCCAGCAGCTTAGGACTAGCGGGAGACAATGAGCAGTTCTTG. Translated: CASSLGLAGDNEQFL.

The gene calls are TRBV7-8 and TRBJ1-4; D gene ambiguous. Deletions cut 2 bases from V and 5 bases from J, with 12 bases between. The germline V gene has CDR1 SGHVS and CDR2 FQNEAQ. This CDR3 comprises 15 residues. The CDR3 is CASSLRVRMNEKLFF. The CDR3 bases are TGTGCCAGCAGCTTACGGGTGCGAATGAATGAAAAACTGTTTTTT.

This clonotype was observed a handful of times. CDR3 DNA: TGTGCCAGCAGCCAAACCCACGGGACAGCCGTAGGGCAGTACTTC. Translating it yields CASSQTHGTAVGQYF. The rearrangement joins TRBV7-2 to TRBJ2-7; 7 positions agree with TRBD1. The CDR3 sequence is 15 residues long. Trimming removed 5 bases from V and 9 bases from J; junction bases left unmatched: 16. CDR1 SGHTA and CDR2 FQGNSA come from the germline V gene.

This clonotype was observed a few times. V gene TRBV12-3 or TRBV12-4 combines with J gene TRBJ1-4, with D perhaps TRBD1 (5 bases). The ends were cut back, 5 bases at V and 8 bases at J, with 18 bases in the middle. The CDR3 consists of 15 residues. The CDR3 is CASSPGDSWGEKLFF. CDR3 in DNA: TGTGCCAGCAGTCCGGGGGACTCATGGGGGGAAAAACTGTTTTTT.

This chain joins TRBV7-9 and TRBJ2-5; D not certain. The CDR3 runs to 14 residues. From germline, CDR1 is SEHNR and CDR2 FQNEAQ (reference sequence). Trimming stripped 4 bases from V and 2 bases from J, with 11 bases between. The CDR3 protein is CASSSRAFQETQYF. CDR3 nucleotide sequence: TGTGCCAGCAGCTCAAGGGCTTTTCAAGAGACCCAGTACTTC. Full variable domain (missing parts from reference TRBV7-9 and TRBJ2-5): DTGVSQNPRHKITKRGQNVTFRCDPISEHNRLYWYRQTLGQGPEFLTYFQNEAQLEKSRLLSDRFSAERPKGSFSTLEIQRTEQGDSAMYLCASSSRAFQETQYFGPGTRLLVL.

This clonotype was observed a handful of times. CDR3 protein: CASSLRWDRATYGYTF. The DNA for the CDR3 is TGTGCCAGCAGCCTCCGGTGGGACCGAGCGACATATGGCTACACCTTC. The gene calls are TRBV7-2 and TRBJ1-2; D is perhaps TRBD1 (5 bases). V was trimmed by 5 bases and J by 5 bases, leaving 21 bases between them. Germline V gene data show CDR1 as SGHTA and CDR2 as FQGNSA. The CDR3 loop spans 16 amino acids.

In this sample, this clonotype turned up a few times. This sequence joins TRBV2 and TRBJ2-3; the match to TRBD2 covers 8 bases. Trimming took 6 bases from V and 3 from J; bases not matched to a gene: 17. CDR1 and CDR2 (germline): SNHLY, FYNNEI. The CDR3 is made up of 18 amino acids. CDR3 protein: CASREVHLGGGRTDTQYF. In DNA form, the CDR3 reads TGTGCCAGCAGGGAGGTTCATCTAGGCGGGGGGAGAACAGATACGCAGTATTTT.

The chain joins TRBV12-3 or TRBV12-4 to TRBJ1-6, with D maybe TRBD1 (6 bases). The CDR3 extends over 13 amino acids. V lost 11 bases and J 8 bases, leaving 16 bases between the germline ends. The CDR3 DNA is TGTGCCTGCCGGACAGTCTTGGATTCACCCCTCCACTTT. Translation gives CACRTVLDSPLHF.

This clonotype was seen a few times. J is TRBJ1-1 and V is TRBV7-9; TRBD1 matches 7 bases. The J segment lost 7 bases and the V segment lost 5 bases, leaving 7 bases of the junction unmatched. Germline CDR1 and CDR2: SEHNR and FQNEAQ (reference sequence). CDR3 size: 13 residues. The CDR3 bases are TGTGCCAGCAGCGAGGGGGCGGGGGTTGAAGCTTTCTTT. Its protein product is CASSEGAGVEAFF.

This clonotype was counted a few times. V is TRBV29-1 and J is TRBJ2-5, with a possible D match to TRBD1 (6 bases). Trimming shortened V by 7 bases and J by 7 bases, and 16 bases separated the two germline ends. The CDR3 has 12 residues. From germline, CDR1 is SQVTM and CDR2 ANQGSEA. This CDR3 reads CSGGQLRVTQYF. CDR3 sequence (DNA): TGCAGCGGTGGACAGCTAAGAGTGACCCAGTACTTC.

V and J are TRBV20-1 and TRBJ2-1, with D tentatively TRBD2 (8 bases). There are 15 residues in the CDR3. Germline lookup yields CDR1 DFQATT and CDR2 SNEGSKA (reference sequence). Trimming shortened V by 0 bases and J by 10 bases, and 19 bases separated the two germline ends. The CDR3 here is CSARDPGGTDGEQFF. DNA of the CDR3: TGCAGTGCTAGAGATCCGGGGGGGACAGATGGCGAGCAGTTCTTC.

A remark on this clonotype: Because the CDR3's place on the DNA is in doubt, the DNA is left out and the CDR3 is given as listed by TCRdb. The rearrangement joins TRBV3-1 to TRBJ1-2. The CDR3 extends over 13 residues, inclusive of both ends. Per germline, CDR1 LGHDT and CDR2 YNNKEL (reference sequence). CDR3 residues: CASSQDVGLGSTF.

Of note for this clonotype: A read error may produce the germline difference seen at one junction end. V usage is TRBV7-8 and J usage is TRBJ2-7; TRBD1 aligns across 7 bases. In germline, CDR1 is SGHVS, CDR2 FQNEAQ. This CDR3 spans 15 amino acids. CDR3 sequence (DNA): TGTGCCTGCAGCGTGGTACAGGGGACCTCCTACGAGCAGTACTTC. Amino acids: CACSVVQGTSYEQYF.

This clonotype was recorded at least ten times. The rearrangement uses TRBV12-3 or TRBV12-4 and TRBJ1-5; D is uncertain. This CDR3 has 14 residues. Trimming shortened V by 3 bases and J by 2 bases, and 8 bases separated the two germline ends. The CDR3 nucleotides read TGTGCCAGCAGTTTCACGGGAGGCAATCAGCCCCAGCATTTT. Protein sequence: CASSFTGGNQPQHF.

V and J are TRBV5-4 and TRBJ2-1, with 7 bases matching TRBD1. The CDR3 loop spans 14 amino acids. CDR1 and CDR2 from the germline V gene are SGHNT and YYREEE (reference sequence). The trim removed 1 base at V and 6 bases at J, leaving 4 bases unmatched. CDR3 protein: CASSLWSGGNEQFF. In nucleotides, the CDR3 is TGTGCCAGCAGCTTGTGGTCAGGGGGCAATGAGCAGTTCTTC.

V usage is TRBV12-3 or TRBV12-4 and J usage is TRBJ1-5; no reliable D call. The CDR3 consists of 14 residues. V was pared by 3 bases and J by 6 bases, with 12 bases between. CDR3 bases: TGTGCCAGCAGTTTGGACGAGCCCGGTCAGCCCCAGCATTTT. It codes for CASSLDEPGQPQHF.

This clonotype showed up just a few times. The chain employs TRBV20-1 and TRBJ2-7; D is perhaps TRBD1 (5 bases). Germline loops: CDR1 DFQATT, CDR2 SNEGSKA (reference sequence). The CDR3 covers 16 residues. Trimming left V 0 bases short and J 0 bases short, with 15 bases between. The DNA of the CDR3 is TGCAGTGCTAGAGATCCCGGCAGGGAAGCCTCCTACGAGCAGTACTTC. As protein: CSARDPGREASYEQYF.